This TCR beta chain was obtained from a study of blood T cell repertoires in COVID-19 (TCRdb year 2020). About the study as a whole: Collaborator samples came from the United States, Italy and Spain and covered acute and convalescent phases of COVID-19. A freely available public database, intended as a resource for researchers studying the immune response to SARS-CoV-2, is where the repertoires were released. The sample metadata nearly always contained a de-identified subject ID, COVID-19 status, age in years and sex. Samples were obtained from the ongoing ImmuneRACE study (first 160 participants) and from over 1,000 subjects provided by 6 global collaborators. The material from the prospective study consisted of cDNA or gDNA derived from T cells, B-cell-depleted T cells, or PBMCs. Where available, HLA class I and class II types were obtained from metadata supplied by the sample provider rather than from assay-based typing. Deeply sampled blood TCRbeta repertoires from subjects exposed to, actively infected with, or recovered from COVID-19 were included in the dataset.

On this clone itself: Its antigen specificity is not known. Base qualities were left out, and no much larger clone turns up one base away.

The immunoSEQ Assay, a bias-controlled multiplex PCR, was used to amplify TCRbeta CDR3 regions from genomic DNA. Concerning the study's data processing: Within the assay, amplification of reference gene primers was used to estimate how many nucleated cells each sample contained. To quantify the absolute abundance of each unique TCRbeta CDR3 rearrangement, sequence reads were collapsed and filtered. For each sample, productive Simpson clonality was calculated as the square root of Simpson's diversity index across productive rearrangements. This immuneACCESS table, as held by TCRdb, lists in-frame sequences with V and J called but not all clones. Of the missing ones, under half trace to an unresolved V gene in checked studies; the others have no known cause. From that table come the V and J calls and clone size; the DNA was used to work out D and trimming. The sample data list 200,000 to 300,000 clones, and roughly 80% of these were observed just once. Roughly 3.4% of the sample goes to the ten largest clones.

Results the study describes overall, beyond this receptor: The amount of clinical and demographic metadata varied by source and participant and was provided uncurated.

Whole blood was collected in K2EDTA tubes by collaborating institutions according to the institutions' own protocols. For TCRbeta analysis, collaborators shipped samples in one of three forms: frozen whole blood, isolated PBMCs, or DNA extracted from either of those sample types. A distance of 10 bases separates the germline ends of V and J, which lose 5 bases and 3 bases respectively. The CDR3 spans 13 residues, from the cysteine through the phenylalanine. Of all the DNA, just the CDR3 is kept, 39 bases in frame from base 1. From the germline V gene, CDR1 is SGHAT and CDR2 is FQNNGV. The rearranged chain carries TRBV11-2 and TRBJ1-1; a tentative D call is TRBD1 (6 bases match). The sequence was collected from a woman in her late teens or twenties with acute or convalescent COVID-19. Sequenced material: peripheral blood. The nucleotide sequence reads as follows: TGTGCCAGCAGCGTACAGGGTTACACTGAAGCTTTCTTT. This encodes CASSVQGYTEAFF.